The clone carrying this T cell receptor (beta chain) turned up a few times. Its antigen is unknown. TCRdb called the 5' RACE reads again in MiXCR, with one record for every CDR3 protein. The profile shows roughly 710,000 distinct CDR3 sequences, around 6% of them singletons. The record originates from a study of identical twins. Study findings and constraints: Beta clonotypes that were abundant in cord blood contained fewer insertions, a pattern absent from memory repertoires. Analyses of zero insertions could, in part, be confounded by invariant MAIT and iNKT cells.

The sample taken for sequencing was naive T cells sorted from blood. This receptor was obtained from a man aged 18 to 29 in good health.

CDR3 residues: CASSPGVTYEQYF. The CDR3 DNA reads TGTGCCAGCAGCCCCGGGGTGACCTACGAGCAGTACTTC. V gene TRBV11-1 combines with J gene TRBJ2-7; weak D call: TRBD2 (5 bases). Trimming took 5 bases from V and 2 from J, leaving 10 bases between them. The CDR3 totals 13 residues. Germline assignment: CDR1 SGHAT and CDR2 FQDESV (reference sequence).